This TCR beta chain came from a study of blood T cell repertoires in COVID-19. Study background: COVID-19 samples, acute and convalescent, were from the United States, Italy and Spain.

In the original analysis: It was from reference gene primer amplification that nucleated cell counts were estimated. Using immunoSEQ multiplex PCR, the repertoire was profiled, and TCRdb retains in-frame clones only, with some absent. That table is the source of V, J and clone size, and D and trimming were worked out from the DNA. The table shows hundreds of thousands of clones, with 90% occurring only once. The V gene's germline CDR1 is LNHDA and CDR2 SQIVND (reference sequence). The junction had 11 bases not matched to a gene; V was cut back by 5 bases and J by 5 bases. There are 15 residues in the CDR3. This clone was recorded only once.

The TCR was taken from a woman aged 18-29 years with acute or convalescent COVID-19. V and J are TRBV19 and TRBJ2-7; 8 bases line up with TRBD1. Sequenced: peripheral blood. Written as DNA, the CDR3 is TGTGCCAGTAGTTCGAGACAGGGGCAAGAGGACGAGCAGTACTTC. Protein sequence: CASSSRQGQEDEQYF.